The next 31 T cell receptor beta chains were all read from a single sample in a study of coeliac disease. Libraries were prepared by immunoSEQ multiplex PCR; TCRdb keeps only in-frame clonotypes and omits some of them. Found here are more than 2,000 clones, approximately 72% of them singletons; the top ten hold 14%. Sequencing was performed on lamina propria lymphocytes from the gut. These receptors all come from a woman between 70 and 85 years old with celiac disease on a gluten-free diet.

This clone has more than one count but fewer than ten. This chain links TRBV7-2 with TRBJ2-5, with TRBD2 matching over 12 bases. Germline assignment: CDR1 SGHTA and CDR2 FQGNSA. This CDR3 region has 17 residues. The J segment lost 2 bases and the V segment lost 5 bases, leaving 9 bases of the junction unmatched. CDR3 bases: TGTGCCAGCAGCAGTCTAGCGGGAGGGCGGGGGCAAGAGACCCAGTACTTC. Protein sequence: CASSSLAGGRGQETQYF.

The rearrangement links TRBV4-3 to TRBJ1-3, with D hard to call. Trimming stripped 0 bases from V and 0 bases from J, with 15 bases between. The germline V gene has CDR1 LGHNA and CDR2 YSLEER. CDR3 length: 18 amino acids. CDR3 loop: CASSQDWYESLSGNTIYF. The CDR3 coding sequence is TGCGCCAGCAGCCAAGATTGGTACGAATCACTCTCTGGAAACACCATATATTTT.

This rearrangement joins TRBV14 to TRBJ1-2; D ambiguous. V lost 0 bases to trimming and J lost 8 bases, with 19 bases between them. Germline V gene data show CDR1 as SGHDN and CDR2 as FVKESK. The CDR3 extends over 16 amino acids. In nucleotides, the CDR3 is TGTGCCAGCAGCCAAGATCTGACACAGATTCAAGGCGGCTACACCTTC. This translates into CASSQDLTQIQGGYTF.

The genes are TRBV11-2 and TRBJ1-4; D unresolved. In germline, CDR1 is SGHAT, CDR2 FQNNGV. There are 12 residues in the CDR3. V lost 4 bases and J 5 bases, leaving 5 bases between the germline ends. The CDR3 region is CASSYLNEKLFF. In DNA, the CDR3 is TGTGCCAGCAGCTATCTGAATGAAAAACTGTTTTTT.

This rearrangement joins TRBV10-3 to TRBJ1-5; possibly TRBD1 for D (5 bases). CDR3 length: 14 residues. Per the germline V gene, CDR1 is ENHRY and CDR2 is SYGVKD. V was clipped by 4 bases and J by 2 bases, with 9 bases between them. The CDR3 sequence: CAISVTGGNQPQHF. DNA for the CDR3: TGTGCCATCAGTGTTACAGGTGGCAATCAGCCCCAGCATTTT.

This clone was observed a few times. The chain carries TRBV4-3 and TRBJ2-3, with 10 bases matching TRBD2. Trimming cost V 1 base and J 2 bases; bases outside gene matches: 12. This CDR3 contains 19 residues. Looked up from germline, CDR1 is LGHNA and CDR2 is YSLEER. The CDR3 DNA reads TGCGCCAGCAGCCAAGCCGTGGTAGCGGGAGGCCCGATCACAGATACGCAGTATTTT. It is translated as CASSQAVVAGGPITDTQYF.

CDR3: CASSRFALTSGRPLPTDTQYF. The CDR3, as DNA: TGCGCCAGCAGCCGGTTCGCCTTGACTAGCGGGAGGCCCCTTCCCACAGATACGCAGTATTTT. The chain carries TRBV4-1 and TRBJ2-3; the match to TRBD2 covers 13 bases. The V gene's germline CDR1 is MGHRA and CDR2 YSYEKL. This CDR3 is built from 21 residues. J lost 2 bases, V lost 4 bases, and 18 bases had no gene match.

The chain couples TRBV10-3 to TRBJ2-1; the match to TRBD1 covers 11 bases. The trim removed 8 bases at V and 7 bases at J, leaving 4 bases unmatched. This CDR3 spans 13 amino acids. In germline, CDR1 is ENHRY, CDR2 SYGVKD. The DNA for the CDR3 is TGTGCCATCGTAGGGACAGGGGGGAATGAGCAGTTCTTC. Protein: CAIVGTGGNEQFF.

The chain is built from TRBV15 and TRBJ1-5; D is ambiguous. CDR1 LNHNV and CDR2 YYDKDF come from the germline V gene (reference sequence). CDR3 size: 14 residues. Trimming took 5 bases from V and 0 from J, leaving 8 bases between them. CDR3 loop: CATSHGFSNQPQHF. The DNA for the CDR3 is TGTGCCACCAGCCACGGTTTTAGCAATCAGCCCCAGCATTTT.

The chain has TRBV27 and TRBJ2-3; D unresolved. The ends were cut back, 5 bases at V and 4 bases at J, with 10 bases in the middle. Germline CDR1 is MNHEY and CDR2 is SMNVEV (reference sequence). The CDR3 is 13 residues long. The CDR3 DNA follows: TGTGCCAGCAGTCCGTCCCCCCCAGATACGCAGTATTTT. It specifies CASSPSPPDTQYF.

The chain has TRBV7-9 and TRBJ1-2; 11 bases map to TRBD1. This CDR3 has 16 residues. The ends lost 2 bases at V and 4 bases at J; junction bases unmatched: 6. CDR1 and CDR2 from the germline V gene are SEHNR and FQNEAQ (reference sequence). In nucleotides, the CDR3 is TGTGCCAGCAGCTTATCGGACAGGGGGCGACTCTATGGCTACACCTTC. Amino acid sequence: CASSLSDRGRLYGYTF.

The chain has TRBV11-3 and TRBJ1-1, with a weak D call TRBD1 (5 bases). Germline-derived CDR1 and CDR2 are SGHNT and YENEEA. The CDR3 is 13 amino acids. Trimming cost V 5 bases and J 1 base, with 8 bases left between them. CDR3 region: CASSLGGNTEAFF. CDR3 DNA sequence: TGTGCCAGCAGCCTGGGGGGGAACACTGAAGCTTTCTTT.

To note about this clone: The germline gene is not matched at one end of the junction; a read error may be the cause. The J gene is TRBJ1-1, the V gene TRBV5-1; no reliable D call. Germline V gene sequence: CDR1 SGHRS, CDR2 YFSETQ. This CDR3 comprises 13 residues. The CDR3 DNA follows: TGTGCCAGCAGCTTGGTAGCTGACGCTGAAGCTTTCTTT. Encoded protein: CASSLVADAEAFF. Variable domain in full (rest from reference TRBV5-1 and TRBJ1-1): KAGVTQTPRYLIKTRGQQVTLSCSPISGHRSVSWYQQTPGQGLQFLFEYFSETQRNKGNFPGRFSGRQFSNSRSEMNVSTLELGDSALYLCASSLVADAEAFFGQGTRLTVV.

The chain has TRBV5-1 and TRBJ2-5, with TRBD2 matching over 8 bases. J lost 3 bases, V lost 0 bases, and 4 bases had no gene match. Germline assignment: CDR1 SGHRS and CDR2 YFSETQ. This CDR3 has 15 residues. The CDR3 spells CASSLERGLEETQYF. CDR3 in DNA: TGCGCCAGCAGCTTGGAGCGGGGACTAGAAGAGACCCAGTACTTC.

The chain carries TRBV9 and TRBJ2-7, with D maybe TRBD2 (6 bases). Germline CDR1 reads SGDLS; CDR2 reads YYNGEE. Trimming stripped 4 bases from V and 9 bases from J, with 20 bases between. The CDR3 loop spans 14 amino acids. The CDR3, as DNA: TGTGCCAGCAGCAACGGACTACCTCGGGGCGGGCAGTACTTC. This sequence encodes CASSNGLPRGGQYF.

This clone was recorded a few times. The chain recombines TRBV5-1 with TRBJ2-1, with a weak D call TRBD2 (6 bases). Germline V gives CDR1 SGHRS, CDR2 YFSETQ. The length of the CDR3 is 13 residues. Between the trimmed V and J ends, which lost 4 bases and 7 bases, there was a span of 12 bases. The CDR3 region is CASSLPAGNEQFF. In DNA, the CDR3 is TGCGCCAGCAGCCTCCCGGCGGGGAATGAGCAGTTCTTC. Full variable domain (remainder filled in from reference TRBV5-1 and TRBJ2-1): KAGVTQTPRYLIKTRGQQVTLSCSPISGHRSVSWYQQTPGQGLQFLFEYFSETQRNKGNFPGRFSGRQFSNSRSEMNVSTLELGDSALYLCASSLPAGNEQFFGPGTRLTVL.

The table lists this clone with a few counts. The V call is TRBV6-6, the J call TRBJ1-2; D is unclear. The CDR3 spans 14 residues. V was trimmed by 2 bases and J by 3 bases, leaving 10 bases between them. Germline lookup yields CDR1 MNHNY and CDR2 SVGAGI (reference sequence). Here the CDR3 DNA reads TGTGCCAGCAGTTACCTGGACTCCTACTATGGCTACACCTTC. Protein: CASSYLDSYYGYTF.

The chain uses TRBV30 and TRBJ1-4, with unresolved D. Trimming left V 0 bases short and J 8 bases short, with 10 bases between. The germline V gene encodes CDR1 GTSNPN and CDR2 SVGIG (reference sequence). The CDR3 covers 13 residues. The CDR3 DNA follows: TGTGCCTGGAGTGTAATAGGAGGGGAAAAACTGTTTTTT. This gives the protein CAWSVIGGEKLFF.

This sequence joins TRBV5-1 and TRBJ2-7, with a tentative D call TRBD1 (5 bases). Germline CDR1 reads SGHRS; CDR2 reads YFSETQ. This CDR3 is built from 13 residues. Trimming stripped 0 bases from V and 4 bases from J, with 8 bases between. Here the CDR3 reads CASSLESGYEQYF. The CDR3 DNA is TGCGCCAGCAGCTTGGAGTCAGGGTACGAGCAGTACTTC.

The chain joins TRBV14 to TRBJ2-7, with 8 bases matching TRBD2. Trimming cost V 5 bases and J 3 bases; bases outside gene matches: 9. The germline CDR1 and CDR2 sequences are SGHDN and FVKESK. The CDR3 runs 15 residues. The CDR3 here is CASSAWASGSYEQYF. CDR3 nucleotide sequence: TGTGCCAGCAGCGCCTGGGCGAGCGGGAGCTACGAGCAGTACTTC.

On this clone: A junction boundary mismatches the germline segment, possibly from a read error. This sequence joins TRBV5-1 and TRBJ2-1; 7 nucleotides agree with TRBD2. This CDR3 is built from 16 residues. CDR1 is SGHRS, CDR2 YFSETQ, per germline. In DNA form, the CDR3 reads TGTGCCAGCAGCTTGGGGGAGGGCCAGTCCTACAATGAGCAGTTCTTC. Translated, it gives CASSLGEGQSYNEQFF.

The chain carries TRBV5-4 and TRBJ2-3; no firm D call. The germline V gene encodes CDR1 SGHNT and CDR2 YYREEE (reference sequence). Trimming took off 0 bases at V and 8 bases at J, with 4 bases between the two ends. CDR3 length: 11 residues. The CDR3 is CASSLAGTQYF. The CDR3 DNA reads as TGTGCCAGCAGCTTGGCCGGTACGCAGTATTTT.

This sequence joins TRBV5-1 and TRBJ1-1; D not certain. The CDR3 length is 15 residues. Germline V CDR1 and CDR2: SGHRS, YFSETQ. Trimming stripped 4 bases from V and 4 bases from J, with 17 bases between. The CDR3 bases are TGCGCCAGCAGCCCTTATGCGGACTTGGGCACTGAAGCTTTCTTT. Translating it yields CASSPYADLGTEAFF.

V gene TRBV7-9 combines with J gene TRBJ1-2, with 8 positions matching TRBD1. CDR1 SEHNR and CDR2 FQNEAQ come from the germline V gene (reference sequence). The CDR3 runs to 14 residues. Trimming cost V 1 base and J 4 bases; bases outside gene matches: 2. CDR3 sequence: CASSLVDRAYGYTF. In DNA form, the CDR3 reads TGTGCCAGCAGCTTAGTGGACAGGGCCTATGGCTACACCTTC. The complete variable domain, with remaining parts taken from reference TRBV7-9 and TRBJ1-2, reads DTGVSQNPRHKITKRGQNVTFRCDPISEHNRLYWYRQTLGQGPEFLTYFQNEAQLEKSRLLSDRFSAERPKGSFSTLEIQRTEQGDSAMYLCASSLVDRAYGYTFGSGTRLTVV.

In this sample, this clone turned up a few times. The gene calls are TRBV18 and TRBJ2-3, with a possible D match to TRBD2 (5 bases). This CDR3 is 17 amino acids long. V shed 2 bases and J shed 6 bases, with 21 bases lying between them. CDR1 KGHSH and CDR2 LQKENI come from the germline V gene. The CDR3 sequence: CASSPMFLAEPSDTQYF. CDR3 in DNA: TGTGCCAGCTCACCAATGTTCCTAGCTGAGCCTTCGGATACGCAGTATTTT.

The J gene is TRBJ2-7, the V gene TRBV28; 7 positions match TRBD1. Trimming took 6 bases from V and 7 from J; bases not matched to a gene: 15. CDR1 and CDR2 from the germline V gene are MDHEN and SYDVKM. The CDR3 consists of 15 residues. CDR3 DNA: TGTGCCAGCAGGACAAACAGGGGATTTCAGGTGGAGCAGTACTTC. Its translation is CASRTNRGFQVEQYF.

The chain uses TRBV7-9 and TRBJ1-4; 8 positions match TRBD1. Germline V gene sequence: CDR1 SEHNR, CDR2 FQNEAQ (reference sequence). The V segment lost 1 base and the J segment 8 bases; nucleotides outside the gene matches: 9. This CDR3 comprises 16 residues. CDR3: CASSLGGQGGWEKLFF. The CDR3 DNA is TGTGCCAGCAGCTTAGGAGGACAGGGAGGATGGGAAAAACTGTTTTTT.

This clone has a handful of counts. This chain joins TRBV4-1 and TRBJ2-5; 9 bases are a match to TRBD2. V was pared by 0 bases and J by 5 bases, with 4 bases of the junction left unmatched. The CDR3 consists of 15 residues. CDR1 and CDR2 (germline): MGHRA, YSYEKL. The CDR3 DNA follows: TGCGCCAGCAGCCAAGAAGGGACTAGCATTGAGACCCAGTACTTC. It translates to CASSQEGTSIETQYF.

The chain carries TRBV21-1 and TRBJ1-6; TRBD1 is the table's D call and was not checked against the DNA. TRBV21-1 is listed as a pseudogene. This CDR3 has 16 residues. For the CDR3, the DNA is TGTGCCAGCAGCAAAAAAAAGGGACAGGGGGCTTCACCCCTCCACTTT. Protein sequence: CASSKKKGQGASPLHF.

CDR3 nucleotide sequence: TGTGCCAGCAGCAACCGGGGGGCCACCGGGGAGCTGTTTTTT. Translation: CASSNRGATGELFF. This chain connects TRBV7-8 to TRBJ2-2; possible D gene TRBD2, 7 bases. This CDR3 region has 14 residues. Germline assignment: CDR1 SGHVS and CDR2 FQNEAQ. The V end lost 5 bases, the J end lost 4 bases, and 11 bases lay between the germline ends.

This chain uses TRBV19 with TRBJ1-6; maybe TRBD1 (6 bases). The CDR3 runs 17 residues. Deletions cut 4 bases from V and 5 bases from J, with 18 bases between. Germline V gene data show CDR1 as LNHDA and CDR2 as SQIVND (reference sequence). The DNA for the CDR3 is TGTGCCAGTAGTAAACGCGGGGGACAAACAAATAATTCACCCCTCCACTTT. Its translation is CASSKRGGQTNNSPLHF.